The 25 T cell receptor beta chains in this list originate from one sample, sequenced in a study of blood T cells in healthy people across ages. For the second PCR, which ran for roughly 7 to 11 cycles, a sample-barcoded 5' primer and a J-beta primer mix were used. Using its own MiXCR run on the 5' RACE reads, TCRdb lists one record per CDR3 protein. The table lists hundreds of thousands of distinct CDR3 sequences, 20% to 30% of them singletons, with approximately 8.7% in the top ten. The same sample was also used in a study of T cells of mothers and their children.

Material for sequencing was blood. Every receptor here comes from a boy aged 5-17 years in good health.

This sequence joins TRBV18 and TRBJ1-2; D ambiguous. The CDR3 loop spans 13 amino acids. Trimming took 3 bases from V and 6 from J, leaving 11 bases between them. Germline V gene lookup returns CDR1 KGHSH and CDR2 LQKENI. CDR3 loop: CASSPLFVNGYTF. The DNA for the CDR3 is TGTGCCAGCTCACCTCTCTTCGTGAATGGCTACACCTTC.

The gene calls are TRBV20-1 and TRBJ1-2; D remains ambiguous. Germline V gives CDR1 DFQATT, CDR2 SNEGSKA (reference sequence). The V and J ends lost 6 bases and 8 bases respectively, with 16 bases between them. The CDR3 is made up of 12 amino acids. The CDR3 nucleotides read TGCAGTGCGCCGAAAGGGTCTGACGGCTACACCTTC. This gives the protein CSAPKGSDGYTF.

This clonotype turned up a few times. This chain connects TRBV4-3 to TRBJ2-3; D is possibly TRBD2 (6 bases). This CDR3 is built from 14 residues. The germline CDR1 and CDR2 sequences are LGHNA and YSLEER. Trimming left V 4 bases short and J 2 bases short, with 10 bases between. The CDR3 coding sequence is TGCGCCAGCAGCCGACTAGAACACACAGATACGCAGTATTTT. Protein: CASSRLEHTDTQYF.

In this sample, this clonotype turned up a few times. The V and J genes are TRBV7-2 and TRBJ2-3; 10 nucleotides agree with TRBD2. Germline V gene lookup returns CDR1 SGHTA and CDR2 FQGNSA. Trimming took 1 base from V and 7 from J; bases not matched to a gene: 5. CDR3 length: 15 amino acids. CDR3: CASSLGELAGNTQYF. CDR3 coding DNA: TGTGCCAGCAGCTTAGGGGAACTAGCGGGGAATACGCAGTATTTT.

The gene calls are TRBV3-1 and TRBJ2-1, with TRBD2 identical over 13 bases. Trimming removed 4 bases from V and 5 bases from J; junction bases left unmatched: 8. The V gene's germline CDR1 is LGHDT and CDR2 YNNKEL (reference sequence). The CDR3 is 17 amino acids. CDR3 bases: TGTGCCAGCAGCCGTACTAGCGGGAGGGGCTCTAACAATGAGCAGTTCTTC. Protein: CASSRTSGRGSNNEQFF.

Only a few counts were recorded for this clonotype. The CDR3 nucleotides are TGTGCCAGCAGTTCCCCAGGGGTGGTAGGCGATACGCAGTATTTT. It specifies CASSSPGVVGDTQYF. The genes are TRBV27 and TRBJ2-3; the D gene is possibly TRBD1 (6 bases). V shed 4 bases and J shed 6 bases, with 17 bases lying between them. CDR1 and CDR2 from the germline V gene are MNHEY and SMNVEV (reference sequence). CDR3 length: 15 residues.

This clonotype was seen a few times. The chain joins TRBV28 to TRBJ1-1; D may be TRBD1 (5 bases). V was clipped by 3 bases and J by 4 bases, with 12 bases between them. CDR1 and CDR2 from the germline V gene are MDHEN and SYDVKM. CDR3 size: 14 residues. The CDR3 nucleotides read TGTGCCAGCAGTTTTGAGGGGCGAATCACTGAAGCTTTCTTT. Its protein is CASSFEGRITEAFF. Full variable domain (outside the CDR3, taken from reference TRBV28 and TRBJ1-1): DVKVTQSSRYLVKRTGEKVFLECVQDMDHENMFWYRQDPGLGLRLIYFSYDVKMKEKGDIPEGYSVSREKKERFSLILESASTNQTSMYLCASSFEGRITEAFFGQGTRLTVV.

This sequence joins TRBV9 and TRBJ2-3, with D perhaps TRBD2 (5 bases). This CDR3 region has 14 residues. V was clipped by 2 bases and J by 7 bases, with 14 bases between them. Germline loops: CDR1 SGDLS, CDR2 YYNGEE. The CDR3 here is CASSVSGTRNTQYF. CDR3 nucleotide sequence: TGTGCCAGCAGCGTTTCGGGAACCCGAAATACGCAGTATTTT.

The chain combines TRBV14 with TRBJ2-5, with 8 positions matching TRBD1. Germline assignment: CDR1 SGHDN and CDR2 FVKESK. The CDR3 length is 16 residues. The ends lost 1 base at V and 1 base at J; junction bases unmatched: 5. The CDR3 region is CASSQGTGGPQETQYF. The CDR3 DNA follows: TGTGCCAGCAGCCAAGGTACAGGGGGACCCCAAGAGACCCAGTACTTC.

There are a few counts of this clonotype. The chain joins TRBV29-1 to TRBJ1-2; D is unresolved. Trimming shortened V by 7 bases and J by 3 bases, and 9 bases separated the two germline ends. CDR1 and CDR2 (germline): SQVTM, ANQGSEA. The CDR3 consists of 11 residues. This CDR3 reads CSALSDYGYTF. The CDR3, as DNA: TGCAGCGCTTTAAGTGACTATGGCTACACCTTC.

In its sample, this clonotype was seen a few times. The chain links TRBV6-5 to TRBJ1-4, with D maybe TRBD1 (5 bases). CDR1 MNHEY and CDR2 SVGAGI come from the germline V gene. This CDR3 is 15 amino acids long. Deletions cut 6 bases from V and 3 bases from J, with 14 bases between. The CDR3 loop reads CASRERGPANEKLFF. The CDR3 nucleotides read TGTGCCAGCAGAGAACGGGGACCCGCTAATGAAAAACTGTTTTTT.

The rearrangement links TRBV28 to TRBJ2-1, with a tentative D call TRBD2 (7 bases). The V gene's germline CDR1 is MDHEN and CDR2 SYDVKM. V lost 4 bases and J lost 10, with 11 bases in between. The CDR3 runs to 12 residues. This CDR3 is CASSSGGREQFF. CDR3 DNA: TGTGCCAGCAGTTCCGGGGGGCGGGAGCAGTTCTTC.

The rearrangement uses TRBV12-3 or TRBV12-4 and TRBJ1-4; D is unclear. V shed 2 bases and J shed 8 bases, with 6 bases lying between them. CDR3 length equals 12 residues. CDR3 nucleotide sequence: TGTGCCAGCAGTTTATTCGGGGAAAAACTGTTTTTT. It yields the protein CASSLFGEKLFF.

The chain carries TRBV7-3 and TRBJ2-2; 8 bases are a match to TRBD1. CDR1 and CDR2 from the germline V gene are SGHTA and FQGTGA. The ends lost 5 bases at V and 0 bases at J; junction bases unmatched: 11. This CDR3 contains 18 residues. CDR3 nucleotide sequence: TGTGCCAGCAGCGCCGGGACAGGCCGGTTCGCGAACACCGGGGAGCTGTTTTTT. The encoded protein is CASSAGTGRFANTGELFF.

J is TRBJ1-3 and V is TRBV7-2; D not resolved. This CDR3 is 13 amino acids long. Germline V gene data show CDR1 as SGHTA and CDR2 as FQGNSA. Trimming removed 1 base at V and 2 bases at J, with 3 bases between. CDR3 coding DNA: TGTGCCAGCAGCTTAGATCCTGGAAACACCATATATTTT. Amino acid sequence: CASSLDPGNTIYF.

V usage is TRBV29-1 and J usage is TRBJ2-1; tentatively, D is TRBD1 (6 bases). The assigned J gene may be wrong: the sequence end matches TRBJ2-7 better. Germline V lookup: CDR1 SQVTM, CDR2 ANQGSEA. The CDR3 sequence is 13 residues long. As DNA, the CDR3 is TGCAGCGTTAAACAGGGCCCGTCCTACGAGCAGTACTTC. It encodes CSVKQGPSYEQYF.

The chain uses TRBV7-3 and TRBJ2-2; 9 positions agree with TRBD1. Germline values: CDR1 SGHTA, CDR2 FQGTGA. Trimming at V came to 4 bases and at J to 2 bases, leaving 5 bases not matched to a gene. The CDR3 loop spans 16 amino acids. CDR3 amino acids: CASSSGQGINTGELFF. In DNA, the CDR3 is TGTGCCAGCAGCTCAGGACAGGGGATAAACACCGGGGAGCTGTTTTTT.

This rearrangement joins TRBV16 to TRBJ2-1; no clear D. CDR3 length equals 15 residues. Germline CDR1 KGHSY, CDR2 FQNENV. V lost 2 bases to trimming and J lost 5 bases, with 13 bases between them. The CDR3 bases are TGTGCCAGCAGCCAAGCTGAGACGAGCAACAATGAGCAGTTCTTC. It codes for CASSQAETSNNEQFF.

The chain links TRBV20-1 to TRBJ2-2; perhaps D is TRBD1 or TRBD2 (6 bases each). CDR1 is DFQATT and CDR2 is SNEGSKA in the germline V gene (reference sequence). Trimming removed 1 base from V and 5 bases from J, with 11 bases in between. The CDR3 totals 14 residues. Here the CDR3 reads CSARAVGGTGELFF. The CDR3 DNA reads TGCAGTGCTAGAGCAGTAGGGGGGACCGGGGAGCTGTTTTTT.

The chain links TRBV4-2 to TRBJ2-3; TRBD1 matches 9 bases. The CDR3 spans 16 residues. CDR1 and CDR2 from the germline V gene are LGHNA and YNFKEQ. Unmatched junction bases numbered 8, after V lost 5 bases and J lost 2 bases. The CDR3 sequence is CASSSRTGVNTDTQYF. For the CDR3, the DNA is TGTGCCAGCAGCTCCCGGACAGGGGTTAACACAGATACGCAGTATTTT.

This clonotype appeared many times. This chain links TRBV7-2 with TRBJ2-7; D is tentatively TRBD1 or TRBD2 (5 bases each). Germline-derived CDR1 and CDR2 are SGHTA and FQGNSA. There are 16 residues in the CDR3. Trimming took 6 bases from V and 3 from J, leaving 21 bases between them. CDR3: CASSWGPGRGNYEQYF. The CDR3 DNA is TGTGCCAGCAGTTGGGGACCGGGCCGCGGTAACTACGAGCAGTACTTC.

This sequence joins TRBV7-2 and TRBJ2-5, with D possibly TRBD1 on 5 matching bases. Germline V gene lookup returns CDR1 SGHTA and CDR2 FQGNSA. This CDR3 has 13 amino acids. With 0 bases removed from V and 14 bases from J, the gap between germline ends came to 16 bases. CDR3 sequence reads: CASSLADMGPFYF. Here the CDR3 DNA reads TGTGCCAGCAGCTTAGCGGATATGGGGCCCTTCTACTTC.

CDR3 coding DNA: TGTGCCAGCAGCGGCAGGGGCGGTTTAGCGGGGACGAGCACAGATACGCAGTATTTT. This sequence encodes CASSGRGGLAGTSTDTQYF. The gene calls are TRBV5-5 and TRBJ2-3, with 8 bases aligning to TRBD2. CDR1 and CDR2 from the germline V gene are SGHKS and YYEKEE (reference sequence). The V gene end was trimmed by 4 bases and the J gene end by 0 bases; junction bases not matched to a gene: 16. This CDR3 has 19 amino acids.

Only a few counts were recorded for this clonotype. The chain carries TRBV27 and TRBJ1-6; D is ambiguous. The CDR3 runs to 15 residues. Looked up from germline, CDR1 is MNHEY and CDR2 is SMNVEV (reference sequence). The germline V and J ends were trimmed by 5 bases and 8 bases, with 16 bases remaining between them. This CDR3 reads CASSPIVGPDSPLHF. The CDR3 coding sequence is TGTGCCAGCAGTCCAATCGTCGGTCCTGATTCACCCCTCCACTTT.

There are a few counts of this clonotype. Mismatch with germline at one junction end may stem from a read error. The chain employs TRBV12-3 or TRBV12-4 and TRBJ2-5; TRBD1 aligns across 8 bases. The CDR3 consists of 13 residues. In DNA, the CDR3 is TGTGCCAGCAGCCGAGACAGGGGAGAGACCCAGCACTTC. Residues: CASSRDRGETQHF.